This paragraph reports one T cell receptor (beta chain). The data stem from a study of cytomegalovirus exposure and HLA in healthy donors. Produced via immunoSEQ multiplex PCR; TCRdb's table is partial and in-frame only. In the table there are about 310,000 clones, 88% of which are singletons. This sequence originates from a man aged 30 to 39 in good health and CMV-seronegative. The sequencing sample was made of PBMCs.

CDR3 sequence (DNA): TGTGCCAGTAGTCCCGGGACTTTTACCGGGGAGCTGTTTTTT. Protein product: CASSPGTFTGELFF. The chain carries TRBV19 and TRBJ2-2, with D possibly TRBD2 on 6 matching bases. With 5 bases removed from V and 5 bases from J, the gap between germline ends came to 12 bases. The germline V gene has CDR1 LNHDA and CDR2 SQIVND (reference sequence). The CDR3 loop spans 14 amino acids.